Described below is a single T cell receptor beta chain sequence and its context. This specimen comes from a study of T cell changes during pregnancy in multiple sclerosis. Method: immunoSEQ multiplex PCR; TCRdb's copy keeps in-frame clones and lacks some. This table holds roughly 110,000 clones, approximately 90% found once. Germline V gene data show CDR1 as SGHVS and CDR2 as FQNEAQ. The CDR3 consists of 17 residues. Trimming at V came to 1 base and at J to 2 bases, leaving 7 bases not matched to a gene. The source was peripheral blood, collected in the third trimester of pregnancy. V and J are TRBV7-8 and TRBJ1-5, with 8 positions matching TRBD1. This receptor was obtained from a female donor in good health, enrolled as a control in a pregnancy study. CDR3: CASSLGGRGQGNQPQHF. CDR3 bases: TGTGCCAGCAGCTTAGGGGGCAGGGGGCAGGGCAATCAGCCCCAGCATTTT.